The 25 T cell receptor beta chains in this list originate from one sample, sequenced in a study of blood T cell repertoires in COVID-19. The repertoire was sequenced with immunoSEQ multiplex PCR; TCRdb's copy has only in-frame clones and lacks some. The table lists about 220,000 clones, around 88% of them singletons. Sequencing used peripheral blood. Receptors were obtained from a woman aged 45 to 65 with acute or convalescent COVID-19.

This clone was seen only once. This chain links TRBV2 with TRBJ2-1; D is possibly TRBD2 (6 bases). Trimming took off 2 bases at V and 3 bases at J, with 11 bases between the two ends. Germline V gives CDR1 SNHLY, CDR2 FYNNEI. The CDR3 is 15 amino acids. In DNA, the CDR3 is TGTGCCAGCAGTGAACGGGAGCTCCTCTACAATGAGCAGTTCTTC. It is translated as CASSERELLYNEQFF.

This chain uses TRBV12-5 with TRBJ1-1; TRBD1 aligns across 8 bases. From germline, CDR1 is LGHNT and CDR2 FRNRAP. The CDR3 is 14 amino acids. The V and J ends lost 7 bases and 1 base, in that order; junction bases with no gene match: 5. The CDR3 DNA is TGTGCTAGTGCCGACGGACAGGGGAACACTGAAGCTTTCTTT. This codes for CASADGQGNTEAFF.

V and J are TRBV12-3 or TRBV12-4 and TRBJ2-3; no definite D call. V was trimmed by 3 bases and J by 2 bases, leaving 6 bases between them. This CDR3 is 13 amino acids long. Here the CDR3 DNA reads TGTGCCAGCAGTTTGGGCTTCACAGATACGCAGTATTTT. Residues: CASSLGFTDTQYF.

The V gene is TRBV30, the J gene TRBJ1-4, with 8 nucleotides matching TRBD1. The CDR3 runs to 15 residues. Germline CDR1 GTSNPN, CDR2 SVGIG (reference sequence). Unmatched junction bases numbered 12, after V lost 8 bases and J lost 4 bases. CDR3 sequence (DNA): TGTGCCATAAATCAGGGGGCCGAAGTTAATGAAAAACTGTTTTTT. Encoded protein: CAINQGAEVNEKLFF.

The V call is TRBV5-1, the J call TRBJ2-3; 7 nucleotides line up with TRBD1. Trimming removed 4 bases from V and 0 bases from J; junction bases left unmatched: 5. The germline V gene encodes CDR1 SGHRS and CDR2 YFSETQ. The CDR3 spans 15 residues. The CDR3 here is CASSHGQESTDTQYF. The DNA for the CDR3 is TGCGCCAGCAGCCATGGACAGGAGAGCACAGATACGCAGTATTTT.

This clone was seen a handful of times. The rearrangement joins TRBV11-2 to TRBJ2-5, with TRBD2 as a possible D gene (5 bases). Germline V lookup: CDR1 SGHAT, CDR2 FQNNGV. The CDR3 totals 15 residues. The V end lost 3 bases, the J end lost 1 base, and 12 bases lay between the germline ends. CDR3 amino acids: CASSLPGNFQETQYF. CDR3 DNA sequence: TGTGCCAGCAGCTTGCCCGGGAACTTCCAAGAGACCCAGTACTTC. Full variable domain (outside the CDR3, taken from reference TRBV11-2 and TRBJ2-5): EAGVAQSPRYKIIEKRQSVAFWCNPISGHATLYWYQQILGQGPKLLIQFQNNGVVDDSQLPKDRFSAERLKGVDSTLKIQPAKLEDSAVYLCASSLPGNFQETQYFGPGTRLLVL.

The V gene is TRBV6-1, the J gene TRBJ2-7; D may be TRBD1 (5 bases). The CDR3 covers 17 residues. CDR1 MNHNS and CDR2 SASEGT come from the germline V gene. Between the trimmed V and J ends, which lost 0 bases and 0 bases, there was a span of 15 bases. The CDR3 region is CASSEALWGASSYEQYF. DNA of the CDR3: TGTGCCAGCAGTGAAGCGCTTTGGGGCGCTAGCTCCTACGAGCAGTACTTC.

The V call is TRBV4-2, the J call TRBJ2-1; perhaps TRBD2 as D (6 bases). Per germline, CDR1 LGHNA and CDR2 YNFKEQ. V dropped 6 bases and J dropped 9 bases, with 21 bases sitting between them. The CDR3 spans 15 residues. The CDR3 reads CASSQRLDREPEQFF. CDR3 nucleotides: TGTGCCAGCAGTCAGAGACTTGACCGGGAGCCTGAGCAGTTCTTC.

The chain links TRBV5-1 to TRBJ2-6, with D possibly matching TRBD2 (6 bases). V shed 2 bases and J shed 1 base, with 7 bases lying between them. Germline CDR1 reads SGHRS; CDR2 reads YFSETQ. The CDR3 sequence is 15 residues long. Here the CDR3 DNA reads TGCGCCAGCAGCTTTAGCGGATCTGGGGCCAACGTCCTGACTTTC. Its protein is CASSFSGSGANVLTF.

This clone has just one count. V is TRBV29-1 and J is TRBJ2-7; 9 bases map to TRBD2. This CDR3 region has 15 residues. The junction had 12 bases not matched to a gene; V was cut back by 5 bases and J by 4 bases. The germline V gene has CDR1 SQVTM and CDR2 ANQGSEA. The chain's CDR3 is CSVSRLGLAWYEQYF. CDR3 nucleotide sequence: TGCAGCGTTTCCCGGCTCGGACTAGCGTGGTACGAGCAGTACTTC.

This chain's CDR3 is CASSDGGSTGELFF. CDR3 coding DNA: TGCGCCAGCAGTGACGGGGGAAGCACCGGGGAGCTGTTTTTT. V and J are TRBV10-1 and TRBJ2-2; TRBD2 is a possible D gene (6 bases). V was trimmed by 3 bases and J by 4 bases, leaving 9 bases between them. Germline values: CDR1 WNHNN, CDR2 SYGVQD (reference sequence). The CDR3 totals 14 residues.

CDR3 loop: CASSGRATGEKIYEQYF. The CDR3 region has the DNA TGTGCCAGTAGTGGGAGGGCGACAGGGGAGAAGATTTACGAGCAGTACTTC. This sequence joins TRBV19 and TRBJ2-7; a weak D match, TRBD1 (8 bases). CDR1 and CDR2 from the germline V gene are LNHDA and SQIVND (reference sequence). The CDR3 runs to 17 residues. Trimming cost V 5 bases and J 4 bases, with 24 bases left between them.

V is TRBV2 and J is TRBJ2-3; 9 bases align to TRBD2. The CDR3 covers 14 residues. Germline CDR1 is SNHLY and CDR2 is FYNNEI. The trim removed 4 bases at V and 3 bases at J, leaving 2 bases unmatched. The CDR3 protein is CASSALAGTDTQYF. The CDR3 DNA is TGTGCCAGCAGTGCCCTAGCGGGGACAGATACGCAGTATTTT.

The genes are TRBV15 and TRBJ2-1; 9 bases align to TRBD1. Germline V lookup: CDR1 LNHNV, CDR2 YYDKDF (reference sequence). The junction had 3 bases not matched to a gene; V was cut back by 3 bases and J by 6 bases. This CDR3 spans 14 amino acids. DNA of the CDR3: TGTGCCACCAGCAGCCAGGGACAGGGCAATGAGCAGTTCTTC. This gives the protein CATSSQGQGNEQFF.

The chain employs TRBV19 and TRBJ2-7, with TRBD1 matching over 8 bases. This CDR3 contains 14 residues. The V segment lost 5 bases and the J segment 3 bases; nucleotides outside the gene matches: 6. CDR1 LNHDA and CDR2 SQIVND come from the germline V gene (reference sequence). The CDR3 spells CASSLGTGGYEQYF. In DNA, the CDR3 is TGTGCCAGTAGTCTAGGGACAGGTGGCTACGAGCAGTACTTC.

The V call is TRBV30, the J call TRBJ1-5; D gene ambiguous. V dropped 3 bases and J dropped 2 bases, with 17 bases sitting between them. The germline CDR1 and CDR2 sequences are GTSNPN and SVGIG (reference sequence). The CDR3 spans 16 residues. The CDR3 DNA is TGTGCCTGGAGACCCGATAGTTCGAGGGGCAATCAGCCCCAGCATTTT. Its translation is CAWRPDSSRGNQPQHF.

V and J are TRBV16 and TRBJ2-3; 9 bases align to TRBD2. The CDR3 is 16 residues long. Losses at the gene ends were 3 bases for V and 2 bases for J; bases not matched to a gene: 6. CDR1 is KGHSY and CDR2 is FQNENV in the germline V gene. The chain's CDR3 is CASSHPTSGYTDTQYF. Written as DNA, the CDR3 is TGTGCCAGCAGCCACCCGACTAGCGGATACACAGATACGCAGTATTTT.

This chain connects TRBV6-5 to TRBJ2-1, with 8 bases identical to TRBD2. The junction had 8 bases not matched to a gene; V was cut back by 7 bases and J by 6 bases. CDR1 and CDR2 from the germline V gene are MNHEY and SVGAGI. The CDR3 is made up of 14 amino acids. The CDR3 protein is CASTQAGAFNEQFF. DNA for the CDR3: TGTGCCAGCACACAAGCGGGAGCATTCAATGAGCAGTTCTTC.

The rearrangement joins TRBV24-1 to TRBJ2-1; TRBD2 matches at 10 bases. Germline loops: CDR1 KGHDR, CDR2 SFDVKD. The trim removed 7 bases at V and 5 bases at J, leaving 7 bases unmatched. The CDR3 contains 15 residues. The CDR3 here is CATSDLAGDDNEQFF. As DNA, the CDR3 is TGTGCCACCAGCGACCTAGCGGGAGACGACAATGAGCAGTTCTTC.

The chain recombines TRBV4-1 with TRBJ2-1; possible D gene TRBD2, 5 bases. CDR3 length equals 13 residues. CDR1 and CDR2 (germline): MGHRA, YSYEKL. Trimming took off 1 base at V and 8 bases at J, with 9 bases between the two ends. The CDR3, as DNA: TGCGCCAGCAGCCAAGGCGAGGGAGATGAGCAGTTCTTC. Its translation is CASSQGEGDEQFF.

This chain uses TRBV3-1 (or the pseudogene TRBV3-2) with TRBJ2-7, with D possibly being TRBD1 (6 bases). CDR3 size: 13 residues. V was cut by 1 base and J by 7 bases, with 11 bases left in between. Per the germline V gene, CDR1 is LGHDT and CDR2 is YNNKEL (reference sequence). The CDR3 region has the DNA TGTGCCAGCAGCCAAGGTACAGGGTGGGAGCAGTACTTC. It is translated as CASSQGTGWEQYF.

The chain carries TRBV7-2 and TRBJ2-7; 11 nucleotides agree with TRBD2. The CDR3 runs to 14 residues. V gave up 5 bases and J gave up 7 bases; unmatched junction bases: 7. The germline V gene has CDR1 SGHTA and CDR2 FQGNSA. CDR3 protein: CASSRYSGRDEQYF. The CDR3 DNA is TGTGCCAGCAGCCGTTATAGCGGGAGGGATGAGCAGTACTTC.

The chain uses TRBV10-1 and TRBJ2-5; 8 bases are a match to TRBD1. Per germline, CDR1 WNHNN and CDR2 SYGVQD (reference sequence). Trimming removed 3 bases from V and 2 bases from J; junction bases left unmatched: 2. This CDR3 region has 14 residues. Written as DNA, the CDR3 is TGCGCCAGCAGTGACAGGGGGCCTCAAGAGACCCAGTACTTC. The encoded protein is CASSDRGPQETQYF.

V is TRBV24-1 and J is TRBJ2-1, with a possible D match to TRBD2 (6 bases). Germline loops: CDR1 KGHDR, CDR2 SFDVKD. CDR3 length equals 14 residues. V was clipped by 9 bases and J by 10 bases, with 21 bases between them. CDR3 sequence reads: CATATRLARGEQFF. The CDR3 coding sequence is TGTGCCACCGCAACGAGGCTTGCGCGGGGCGAGCAGTTCTTC.

The rearrangement links TRBV27 to TRBJ1-5; TRBD1 might be the D (5 bases). Between the trimmed V and J ends, which lost 4 bases and 0 bases, there was a span of 13 bases. In germline, CDR1 is MNHEY, CDR2 SMNVEV (reference sequence). This CDR3 comprises 16 residues. The DNA for the CDR3 is TGTGCCAGCAGTTCTCTGGGACTCCCTAGCAATCAGCCCCAGCATTTT. It specifies CASSSLGLPSNQPQHF.